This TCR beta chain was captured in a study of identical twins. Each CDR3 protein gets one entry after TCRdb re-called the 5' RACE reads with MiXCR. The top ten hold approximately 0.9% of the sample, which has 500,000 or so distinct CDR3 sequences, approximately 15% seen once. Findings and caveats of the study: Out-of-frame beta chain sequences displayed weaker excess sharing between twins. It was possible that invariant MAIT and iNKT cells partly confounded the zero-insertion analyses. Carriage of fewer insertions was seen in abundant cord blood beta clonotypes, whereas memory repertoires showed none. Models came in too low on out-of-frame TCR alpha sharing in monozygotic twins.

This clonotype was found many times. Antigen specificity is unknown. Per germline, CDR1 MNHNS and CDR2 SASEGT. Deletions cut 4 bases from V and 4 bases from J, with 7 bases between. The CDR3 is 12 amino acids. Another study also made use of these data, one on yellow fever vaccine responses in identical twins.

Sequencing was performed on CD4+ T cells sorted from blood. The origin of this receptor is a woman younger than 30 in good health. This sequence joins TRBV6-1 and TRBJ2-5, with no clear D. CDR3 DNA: TGTGCCAGCAGTGCGGTGGGAGAGACCCAGTACTTC. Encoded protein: CASSAVGETQYF.